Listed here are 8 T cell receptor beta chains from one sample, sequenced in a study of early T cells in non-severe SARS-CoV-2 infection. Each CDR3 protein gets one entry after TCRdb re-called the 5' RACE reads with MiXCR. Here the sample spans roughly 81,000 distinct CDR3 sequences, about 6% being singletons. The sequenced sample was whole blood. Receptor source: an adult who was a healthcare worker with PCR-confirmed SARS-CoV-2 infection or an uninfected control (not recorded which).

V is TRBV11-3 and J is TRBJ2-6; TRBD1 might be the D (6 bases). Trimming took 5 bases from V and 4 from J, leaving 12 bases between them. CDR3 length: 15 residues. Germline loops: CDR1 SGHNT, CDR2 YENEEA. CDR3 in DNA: TGTGCCAGCAGCCCGGACAGCGAGGGGGCCAACGTCCTGACTTTC. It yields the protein CASSPDSEGANVLTF.

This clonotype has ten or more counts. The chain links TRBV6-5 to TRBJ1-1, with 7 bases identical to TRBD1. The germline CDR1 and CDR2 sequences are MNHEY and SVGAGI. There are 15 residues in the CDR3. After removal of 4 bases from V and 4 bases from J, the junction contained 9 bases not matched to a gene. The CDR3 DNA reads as TGTGCCAGCAGTTGGGGGCGGCAGGGGGTCACTGAAGCTTTCTTT. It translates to CASSWGRQGVTEAFF.

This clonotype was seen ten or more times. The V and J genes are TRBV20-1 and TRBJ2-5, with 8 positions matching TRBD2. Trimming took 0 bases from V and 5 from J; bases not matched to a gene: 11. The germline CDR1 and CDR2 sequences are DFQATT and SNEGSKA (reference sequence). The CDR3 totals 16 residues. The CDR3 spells CSAREVWREEGETQYF. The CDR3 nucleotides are TGCAGTGCTAGAGAAGTTTGGCGGGAGGAGGGTGAGACCCAGTACTTC.

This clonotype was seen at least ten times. The DNA for the CDR3 is TGCAGTGCTCTCTGGACGAACACTGAAGCTTTCTTT. It specifies CSALWTNTEAFF. The chain recombines TRBV20-1 with TRBJ1-1; unclear D gene. CDR3 size: 12 residues. The germline V gene has CDR1 DFQATT and CDR2 SNEGSKA (reference sequence). Trimming took off 5 bases at V and 1 base at J, with 8 bases between the two ends.

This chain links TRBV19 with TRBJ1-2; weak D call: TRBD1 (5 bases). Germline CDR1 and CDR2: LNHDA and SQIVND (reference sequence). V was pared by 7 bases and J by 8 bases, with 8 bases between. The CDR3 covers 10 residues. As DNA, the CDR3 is TGTGCCAGTAAGGGGATCGGCTACACCTTC. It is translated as CASKGIGYTF. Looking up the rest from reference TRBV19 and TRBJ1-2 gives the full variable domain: DGGITQSPKYLFRKEGQNVTLSCEQNLNHDAMYWYRQDPGQGLRLIYYSQIVNDFQKGDIAEGYSVSREKKESFPLTVTSAQKNPTAFYLCASKGIGYTFGSGTRLTVV.

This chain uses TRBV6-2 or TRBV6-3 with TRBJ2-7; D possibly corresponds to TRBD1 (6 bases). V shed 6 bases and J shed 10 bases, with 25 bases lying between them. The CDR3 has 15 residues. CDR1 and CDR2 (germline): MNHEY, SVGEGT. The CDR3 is CASSNLPGGVMPQYF. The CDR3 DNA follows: TGTGCCAGCAGCAACCTCCCTGGGGGCGTTATGCCCCAGTACTTC.

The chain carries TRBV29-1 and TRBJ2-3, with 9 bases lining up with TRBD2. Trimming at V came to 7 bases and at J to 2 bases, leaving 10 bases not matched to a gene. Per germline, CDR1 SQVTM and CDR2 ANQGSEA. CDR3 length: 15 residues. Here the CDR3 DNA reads TGCAGCGCCGACCTGGCGGGGGGGCTCACAGATACGCAGTATTTT. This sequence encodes CSADLAGGLTDTQYF.

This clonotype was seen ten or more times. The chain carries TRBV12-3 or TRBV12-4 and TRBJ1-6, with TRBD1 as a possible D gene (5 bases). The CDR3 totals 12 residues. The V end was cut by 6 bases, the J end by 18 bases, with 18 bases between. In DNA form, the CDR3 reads TGTGCCAGCAGCTGGGGACGGGGCGTCGCCCACTTT. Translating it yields CASSWGRGVAHF.